A single sample is the source of the 6 T cell receptor beta chains below, sequenced in a study of CD8 T cell repertoires and HIV-1 epitope variants (dated by TCRdb to 2018 to 2021). For these receptors, no antigen is known. The library relied on the immunoSEQ multiplex PCR assay. This immuneACCESS table, as held by TCRdb, lists in-frame sequences with V and J called but not all clones. Of the missing ones, under half trace to an unresolved V gene in checked studies; the others have no known cause. This sample lists thousands of clones; under 70% were detected once. Roughly 40% of the sample goes to the ten largest clones. The sequenced material came from cultured CD8+ T cells derived from PBMCs. These TCRs come from a male donor with HIV.

This sequence joins TRBV5-6 and TRBJ2-7; D ambiguous. Trimming left V 2 bases short and J 3 bases short, with 12 bases between. This CDR3 region has 14 residues. Germline V gene sequence: CDR1 SGHDT, CDR2 YYEEEE. The CDR3 DNA reads TGTGCCAGCAGCTTTTCGAGTGATAGCTACGAGCAGTACTTC. Translation gives CASSFSSDSYEQYF.

The chain is built from TRBV27 and TRBJ2-1; D uncertain. V gave up 2 bases and J gave up 7 bases, with 18 bases separating them. Germline loops: CDR1 MNHEY, CDR2 SMNVEV (reference sequence). This CDR3 has 16 residues. Here the CDR3 DNA reads TGTGCCAGCAGTTTAACGCATGTAACACCCAAAAATGAGCAGTTCTTC. Its protein product is CASSLTHVTPKNEQFF.

In its sample, this clone was seen once. The chain recombines TRBV6-5 with TRBJ1-3; D not certain. The V gene's germline CDR1 is MNHEY and CDR2 SVGAGI. Between the trimmed V and J ends, which lost 3 bases and 2 bases, there was a span of 5 bases. This CDR3 is 13 amino acids long. The CDR3 DNA is TGTGCCAGCAGTTATGGAACTGGAAACACCATATATTTT. Amino acid sequence: CASSYGTGNTIYF.

J is TRBJ1-5 and V is TRBV6-6, with D possibly matching TRBD1 (5 bases). Trimming pared 7 bases from V and 0 bases from J, leaving 10 bases between. The CDR3 extends over 14 amino acids. Germline V gene lookup returns CDR1 MNHNY and CDR2 SVGAGI (reference sequence). CDR3 bases: TGTGCCAGCACTCGGACAAGTAGCAATCAGCCCCAGCATTTT. This translates into CASTRTSSNQPQHF.

This clone was seen only once. This sequence joins TRBV13 and TRBJ2-2, with D perhaps TRBD1 (5 bases). V gave up 0 bases and J gave up 7 bases, with 9 bases separating them. Germline CDR1 reads PRHDT; CDR2 reads FYEKMQ (reference sequence). This CDR3 comprises 14 residues. CDR3 coding DNA: TGTGCCAGCAGCTTAGGTCAGGGTGTCGGGGAGCTGTTTTTT. Translation: CASSLGQGVGELFF.

The chain couples TRBV13 to TRBJ2-1; D uncertain. CDR1 and CDR2 from the germline V gene are PRHDT and FYEKMQ (reference sequence). This CDR3 spans 14 amino acids. The V end was cut by 3 bases, the J end by 3 bases, with 9 bases between. The CDR3 region is CASSFREFYNEQFF. As DNA, the CDR3 is TGTGCCAGCAGCTTTAGAGAGTTCTACAATGAGCAGTTCTTC.